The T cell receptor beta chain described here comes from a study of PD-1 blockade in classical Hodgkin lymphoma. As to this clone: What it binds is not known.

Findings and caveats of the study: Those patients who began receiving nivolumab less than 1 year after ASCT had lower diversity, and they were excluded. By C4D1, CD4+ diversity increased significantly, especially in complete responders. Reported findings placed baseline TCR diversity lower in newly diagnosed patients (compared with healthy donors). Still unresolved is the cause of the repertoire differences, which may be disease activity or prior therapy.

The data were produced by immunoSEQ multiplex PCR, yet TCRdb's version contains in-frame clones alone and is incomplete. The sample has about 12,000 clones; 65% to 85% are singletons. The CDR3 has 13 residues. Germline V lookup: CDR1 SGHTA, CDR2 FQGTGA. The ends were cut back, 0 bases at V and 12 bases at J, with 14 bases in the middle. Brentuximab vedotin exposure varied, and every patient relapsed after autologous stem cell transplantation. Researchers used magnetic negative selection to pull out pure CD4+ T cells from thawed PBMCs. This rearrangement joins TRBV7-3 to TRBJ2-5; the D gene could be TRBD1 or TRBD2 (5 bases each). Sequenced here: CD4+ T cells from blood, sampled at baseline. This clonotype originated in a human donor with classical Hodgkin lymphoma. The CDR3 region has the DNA TGTGCCAGCAGCTTAACCGGGACCACCCTGAAGTACTTC. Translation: CASSLTGTTLKYF.